This T cell receptor beta chain was profiled in a study of T-cell memory formation after mild COVID-19. Overall study: Largely, TCR clusters stayed within a single donor. Study-level results: There was a balanced CD4/CD8 profile in clones contracting day 15 to 85, and later expanders leaned CD4+.

A word on this clonotype: Antigen unknown.

Constant-segment primers and 5'RACE yielded cDNA libraries for TCR alpha and TCR beta, each carrying sample barcodes and UMIs. TCRdb used MiXCR to reprocess the 5' RACE reads, holding one entry per CDR3 protein. The table lists a few hundred thousand distinct CDR3 sequences, roughly 13% of them singletons. CDR3 length: 15 amino acids. V lost 4 bases and J 4 bases, leaving 16 bases between the germline ends. CDR1 and CDR2 from the germline V gene are MGHRA and YSYEKL. This chain uses TRBV4-1 with TRBJ2-5; no clear D gene. Material: PBMCs or a T cell subset sorted from them (not recorded which). The origin of this receptor is a man in his late teens or twenties who had mild COVID-19 (a few samples of this study predate the infection). Cell type and time point are not known. The CDR3: CASSRPPAPGETQYF. The CDR3 DNA sequence: TGCGCCAGCAGCCGCCCTCCAGCACCGGGAGAGACCCAGTACTTC.